The T cell receptor beta chain under discussion was sequenced for a study of blood T cell repertoires in COVID-19. Study as a whole: The United States, Italy and Spain supplied acute and convalescent COVID-19 samples. PBMCs, B-cell-depleted T cells, or T cells were the source of the cDNA or gDNA that made up the material.

Details on this clone: The junction shows a germline mismatch at one end, possibly a read error.

Under the authors' procedure: Using reference gene primer amplification, nucleated cell counts were estimated. Data came from immunoSEQ multiplex PCR; TCRdb stores just in-frame clones and leaves some out. D and trimming come from the DNA, and the V and J calls and clone size come from that table. Among roughly 390,000 clones listed, about 85% were seen once. Germline assignment: CDR1 SGHRS and CDR2 YFSETQ. The CDR3 runs 15 residues. This chain links TRBV5-1 with TRBJ1-1; 10 bases match TRBD1. The sequencing sample was made of peripheral blood. The receptor was isolated from a young woman with acute or convalescent COVID-19. The CDR3 DNA reads TGCGCCAGCAGTTTGGACAGGGGGAGGAACACTGAAGCTTTCTTT. It specifies CASSLDRGRNTEAFF.